The table lists the clone carrying this T cell receptor beta chain with a few counts. These data belong to a study of long-term antiretroviral therapy in people with HIV. V shed 6 bases and J shed 0 bases, with 9 bases lying between them. Germline CDR1 MNHEY, CDR2 SVGAGI. The CDR3 totals 14 residues. Running of the v3.0 immunoSEQ assay took place at survey level. Measured with immunoSEQ multiplex PCR; TCRdb has only the in-frame clones, and not every one. This table holds some 35,000 clones, 83% found once. The rearrangement joins TRBV6-5 to TRBJ1-3; D is perhaps TRBD1 (5 bases). This TCR derives from a young man with HIV. Sequences were derived from unsorted PBMCs, sampled 0.4 years before starting antiretroviral therapy. The CDR3 loop is CASRRDLSGNTIYF. CDR3 coding DNA: TGTGCCAGCAGGCGGGACCTCTCTGGAAACACCATATATTTT.